The clone carrying this T cell receptor beta chain has more than one count but fewer than ten. This entry is derived from a study of T-cell reconstitution after alpha-beta-depleted transplantation in children. The CDR3 runs 11 residues. Germline loops: CDR1 DFQATT, CDR2 SNEGSKA (reference sequence). Trimming took off 1 base at V and 6 bases at J, with 6 bases between the two ends. TCRbeta library construction was performed incorporating unique molecular identifiers. TCRdb recomputed calls from the PCR reads with MiXCR, one row per CDR3 protein. The table records about 830,000 distinct CDR3 sequences, around 17% of them present only once.

V usage is TRBV20-1 and J usage is TRBJ1-1; D not certain. Material: PBMCs, mostly from graft donor cells, obtained 360 days after TCRalphabeta/CD19-depleted stem cell transplant. The clonotype was recovered from a male patient between 10 and 17 years old who had a stem cell transplant for acute lymphoblastic leukemia, so the T cells may come from the graft donor. In nucleotides, the CDR3 is TGCAGTGCTAGAGTCAGAGCTGAAGCTTTCTTT. It codes for CSARVRAEAFF.